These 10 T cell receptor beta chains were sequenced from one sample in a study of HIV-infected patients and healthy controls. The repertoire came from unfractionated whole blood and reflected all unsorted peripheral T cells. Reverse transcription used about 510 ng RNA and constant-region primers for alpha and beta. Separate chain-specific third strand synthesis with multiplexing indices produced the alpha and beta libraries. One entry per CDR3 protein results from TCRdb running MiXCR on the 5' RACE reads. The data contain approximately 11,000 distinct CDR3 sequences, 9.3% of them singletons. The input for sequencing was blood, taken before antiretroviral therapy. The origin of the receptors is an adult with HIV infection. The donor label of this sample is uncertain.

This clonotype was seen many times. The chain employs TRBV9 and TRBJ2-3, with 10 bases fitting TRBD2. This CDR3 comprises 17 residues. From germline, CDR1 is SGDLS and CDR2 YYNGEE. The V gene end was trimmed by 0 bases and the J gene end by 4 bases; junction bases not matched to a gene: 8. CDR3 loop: CASSVGTSGGGADTQYF. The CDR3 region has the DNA TGTGCCAGCAGCGTAGGGACTAGCGGAGGGGGGGCAGATACGCAGTATTTT. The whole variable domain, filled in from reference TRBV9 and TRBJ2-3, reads DSGVTQTPKHLITATGQRVTLRCSPRSGDLSVYWYQQSLDQGLQFLIQYYNGEERAKGNILERFSAQQFPDLHSELNLSSLELGDSALYFCASSVGTSGGGADTQYFGPGTRLTVL.

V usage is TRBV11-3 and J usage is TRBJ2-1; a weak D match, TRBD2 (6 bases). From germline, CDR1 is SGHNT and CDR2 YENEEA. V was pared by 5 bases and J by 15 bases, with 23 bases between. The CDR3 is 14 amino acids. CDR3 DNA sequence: TGTGCCAGCAGCGGTTCTAGCGTGGTGGGTCGTTGGTTCTTC. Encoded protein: CASSGSSVVGRWFF.

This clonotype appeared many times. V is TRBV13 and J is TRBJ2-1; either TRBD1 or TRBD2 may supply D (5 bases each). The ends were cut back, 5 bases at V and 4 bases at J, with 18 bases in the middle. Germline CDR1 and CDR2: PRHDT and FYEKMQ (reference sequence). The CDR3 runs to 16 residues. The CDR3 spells CASSERGTVNYNEQFF. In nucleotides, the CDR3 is TGTGCCAGCAGCGAAAGAGGGACGGTTAATTACAATGAGCAGTTCTTC.

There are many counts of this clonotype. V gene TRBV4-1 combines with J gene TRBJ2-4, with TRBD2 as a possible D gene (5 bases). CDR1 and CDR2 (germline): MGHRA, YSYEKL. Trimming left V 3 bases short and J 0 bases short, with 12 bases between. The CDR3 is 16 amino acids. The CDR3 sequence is CASSQPEGAAKNIQYF. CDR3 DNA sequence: TGCGCCAGCAGCCAGCCCGAGGGAGCAGCCAAAAACATTCAGTACTTC.

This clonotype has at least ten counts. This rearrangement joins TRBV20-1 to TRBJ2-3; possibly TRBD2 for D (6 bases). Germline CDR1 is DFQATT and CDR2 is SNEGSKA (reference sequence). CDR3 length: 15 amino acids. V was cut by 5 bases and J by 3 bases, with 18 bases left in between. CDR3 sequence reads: CSAPLTGLGTDTQYF. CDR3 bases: TGCAGTGCTCCTCTTACGGGACTGGGTACAGATACGCAGTATTTT.

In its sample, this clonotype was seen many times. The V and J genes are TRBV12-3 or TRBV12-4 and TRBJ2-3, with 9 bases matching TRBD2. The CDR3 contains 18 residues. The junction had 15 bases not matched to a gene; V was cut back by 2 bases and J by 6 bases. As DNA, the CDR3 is TGTGCCAGCAGTTTACCCCTCCGGCTAGCGGGGATGGTTGATACGCAGTATTTT. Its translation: CASSLPLRLAGMVDTQYF.

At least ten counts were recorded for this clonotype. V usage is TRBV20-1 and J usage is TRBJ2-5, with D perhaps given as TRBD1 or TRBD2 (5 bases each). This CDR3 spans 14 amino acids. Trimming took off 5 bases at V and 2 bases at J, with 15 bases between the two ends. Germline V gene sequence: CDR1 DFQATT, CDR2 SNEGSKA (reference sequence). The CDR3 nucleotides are TGCAGTGCTCCTAGGGGTAGCGCTCAAGAGACCCAGTACTTC. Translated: CSAPRGSAQETQYF.

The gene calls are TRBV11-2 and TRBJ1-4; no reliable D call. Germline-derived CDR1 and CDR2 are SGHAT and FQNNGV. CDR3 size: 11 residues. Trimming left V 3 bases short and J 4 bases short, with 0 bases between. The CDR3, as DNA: TGTGCCAGCAGCTTTAATGAAAAACTGTTTTTT. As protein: CASSFNEKLFF.

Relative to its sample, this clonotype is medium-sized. The chain's CDR3 is CASSQDRGNSPLHF. The CDR3 DNA follows: TGCGCCAGCAGCCAAGATAGAGGGAATTCACCCCTCCACTTT. The rearrangement links TRBV4-3 to TRBJ1-6; D not certain. Germline CDR1 and CDR2: LGHNA and YSLEER. Deletions cut 0 bases from V and 7 bases from J, with 7 bases between. The CDR3 runs to 14 residues.

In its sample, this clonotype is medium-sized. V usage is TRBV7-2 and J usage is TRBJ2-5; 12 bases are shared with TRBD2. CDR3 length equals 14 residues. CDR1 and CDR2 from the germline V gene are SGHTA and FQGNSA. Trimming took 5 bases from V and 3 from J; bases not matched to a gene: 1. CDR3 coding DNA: TGTGCCAGCAGCAGGACTAGCGGGGAAGAGACCCAGTACTTC. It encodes CASSRTSGEETQYF.